This entry lists 29 T cell receptor beta chains sequenced from one sample in a study of T cell changes during pregnancy in multiple sclerosis. Assay: immunoSEQ multiplex PCR; the TCRdb copy retains only in-frame clones and omits some. The sample lists approximately 100,000 clones; around 91% were seen once. The source material was peripheral blood, sampled after pregnancy. Receptor source: a female donor with multiple sclerosis, enrolled in a pregnancy study.

In its sample, this clone was seen once. The gene calls are TRBV6-5 and TRBJ2-3, with D uncertain. This CDR3 has 15 amino acids. The germline V gene has CDR1 MNHEY and CDR2 SVGAGI. Trimming stripped 5 bases from V and 7 bases from J, with 19 bases between. Written as DNA, the CDR3 is TGTGCCAGCAGTACCAACTTCGATCGAGGAAATACGCAGTATTTT. This translates into CASSTNFDRGNTQYF.

The rearrangement uses TRBV6-4 and TRBJ1-1, with 7 bases lining up with TRBD1. CDR1 MRHNA and CDR2 SNTAGT come from the germline V gene. Trimming took 0 bases from V and 8 from J; bases not matched to a gene: 3. The CDR3 length is 13 residues. CDR3 sequence reads: CASSDSGQAEAFF. As DNA, the CDR3 is TGTGCCAGCAGTGACTCCGGACAGGCCGAAGCTTTCTTT.

In this sample, this clone turned up a few times. The rearrangement links TRBV30 to TRBJ2-6; perhaps TRBD2 as D (7 bases). Trimming took 2 bases from V and 4 from J, leaving 24 bases between them. Germline CDR1 and CDR2: GTSNPN and SVGIG (reference sequence). CDR3 length: 19 residues. CDR3 sequence: CAWSRGSGRDVAGANVLTF. Written as DNA, the CDR3 is TGTGCCTGGAGTAGGGGGTCTGGGAGGGATGTTGCAGGGGCCAACGTCCTGACTTTC.

The rearrangement links TRBV19 to TRBJ1-2; TRBD1 matches 7 bases. The CDR3 is 16 amino acids. The germline gives CDR1 LNHDA, CDR2 SQIVND (reference sequence). Unmatched junction bases numbered 12, after V lost 4 bases and J lost 4 bases. The CDR3 reads CASSTTTGDRGYGYTF. The CDR3 DNA is TGTGCCAGTAGTACTACCACAGGGGATAGGGGCTATGGCTACACCTTC.

V usage is TRBV18 and J usage is TRBJ1-3; D not certain. The CDR3 extends over 17 amino acids. The germline V gene has CDR1 KGHSH and CDR2 LQKENI. Trimming left V 1 base short and J 2 bases short, with 15 bases between. CDR3 loop: CASSPLRLGDTGNTIYF. The CDR3, as DNA: TGTGCCAGCTCACCACTTAGACTAGGAGATACTGGAAACACCATATATTTT.

The chain couples TRBV20-1 to TRBJ1-2; D remains unclear. The germline V and J ends were trimmed by 3 bases and 5 bases, with 7 bases remaining between them. The CDR3 has 11 residues. Per germline, CDR1 DFQATT and CDR2 SNEGSKA (reference sequence). The CDR3 reads CSASLRYGYTF. The CDR3 DNA sequence: TGCAGTGCTAGTCTTCGGTATGGCTACACCTTC.

This chain connects TRBV30 to TRBJ2-7, with D possibly matching TRBD1 (5 bases). Germline V gives CDR1 GTSNPN, CDR2 SVGIG (reference sequence). Trimming shortened V by 4 bases and J by 2 bases, and 15 bases separated the two germline ends. This CDR3 is built from 14 residues. CDR3 nucleotide sequence: TGTGCCTGGACCCCGGACACCGGACCCTACGAGCAGTACTTC. Residues: CAWTPDTGPYEQYF.

The chain links TRBV29-1 to TRBJ1-4, with TRBD1 matching 7 bases. V dropped 5 bases and J dropped 5; count of bases not matched to a gene: 17. The CDR3 is 17 amino acids. The germline gives CDR1 SQVTM, CDR2 ANQGSEA. CDR3 nucleotide sequence: TGCAGCGTTACGACAGGGAATTTACCCAGACTGAATGAAAAACTGTTTTTT. Protein: CSVTTGNLPRLNEKLFF.

The genes are TRBV6-5 and TRBJ1-5; perhaps TRBD1 as D (6 bases). Germline-derived CDR1 and CDR2 are MNHEY and SVGAGI. The CDR3 has 15 amino acids. V was trimmed by 6 bases and J by 3 bases, leaving 15 bases between them. In DNA, the CDR3 is TGTGCCAGCAGGGGAGGGGCAGGGGCCAATCAGCCCCAGCATTTT. Translation: CASRGGAGANQPQHF.

V and J are TRBV7-3 and TRBJ2-7, with a possible D match to TRBD1 (6 bases). CDR1 is SGHTA, CDR2 FQGTGA, per germline. Between the trimmed V and J ends, which lost 2 bases and 2 bases, there was a span of 10 bases. This CDR3 spans 14 amino acids. The DNA for the CDR3 is TGTGCCAGCAGCTTAGGGGGACAACCCTACGAGCAGTACTTC. It codes for CASSLGGQPYEQYF.

CDR3 loop: CASSINSETANTGELFF. Written as DNA, the CDR3 is TGTGCCAGCAGTATAAACTCAGAAACAGCGAACACCGGGGAGCTGTTTTTT. The genes are TRBV9 and TRBJ2-2; D is uncertain. V was trimmed by 5 bases and J by 0 bases, leaving 17 bases between them. Germline values: CDR1 SGDLS, CDR2 YYNGEE. There are 17 residues in the CDR3. The whole variable domain, filled in from reference TRBV9 and TRBJ2-2, reads DSGVTQTPKHLITATGQRVTLRCSPRSGDLSVYWYQQSLDQGLQFLIQYYNGEERAKGNILERFSAQQFPDLHSELNLSSLELGDSALYFCASSINSETANTGELFFGEGSRLTVL.

The rearrangement links TRBV28 to TRBJ2-7; TRBD2 aligns across 8 bases. J gave up 2 bases and V 2 bases, and 5 bases lay outside the gene matches. This CDR3 is 15 amino acids long. Germline CDR1 reads MDHEN; CDR2 reads SYDVKM. CDR3: CASSLTLAGAYEQYF. CDR3 in DNA: TGTGCCAGCAGTTTAACCCTAGCGGGCGCCTACGAGCAGTACTTC.

V and J are TRBV5-1 and TRBJ1-6, with a weak D call TRBD1 (6 bases). V lost 6 bases and J lost 10, with 14 bases in between. Germline CDR1 and CDR2: SGHRS and YFSETQ. This CDR3 is 13 amino acids long. CDR3 region: CASNGEGDSPLHF. The DNA of the CDR3 is TGCGCCAGCAACGGGGAGGGGGACTCACCCCTCCACTTT. The complete variable domain, with remaining parts taken from reference TRBV5-1 and TRBJ1-6, reads KAGVTQTPRYLIKTRGQQVTLSCSPISGHRSVSWYQQTPGQGLQFLFEYFSETQRNKGNFPGRFSGRQFSNSRSEMNVSTLELGDSALYLCASNGEGDSPLHFGNGTRLTVT.

This rearrangement joins TRBV15 to TRBJ1-2; the D is unclear. Trimming stripped 7 bases from V and 5 bases from J, with 17 bases between. The CDR3 is 14 amino acids. CDR1 LNHNV and CDR2 YYDKDF come from the germline V gene (reference sequence). This chain's CDR3 is CATTQQSHPYGYTF. CDR3 sequence (DNA): TGTGCCACCACCCAACAGTCGCATCCTTATGGCTACACCTTC.

This clone appeared a single time. V usage is TRBV19 and J usage is TRBJ1-2; D ambiguous. This CDR3 is built from 17 residues. The V end was cut by 2 bases, the J end by 1 base, with 17 bases between. Germline CDR1 reads LNHDA; CDR2 reads SQIVND (reference sequence). The CDR3 nucleotides read TGTGCCAGTAGTATAAGCCCGCCGGGAATCCATAACTATGGCTACACCTTC. This sequence encodes CASSISPPGIHNYGYTF.

The genes are TRBV9 and TRBJ2-3; 8 positions agree with TRBD1. Germline assignment: CDR1 SGDLS and CDR2 YYNGEE. This CDR3 region has 15 residues. With 1 base clipped from V and 4 bases from J, the junction kept 5 bases outside the gene matches. In nucleotides, the CDR3 is TGTGCCAGCAGCGTACTACAGGGGGAGGCAGATACGCAGTATTTT. Translated, it gives CASSVLQGEADTQYF.

This chain connects TRBV4-3 to TRBJ2-2; 9 positions agree with TRBD1. The CDR3 runs 16 residues. The V segment lost 4 bases and the J segment 4 bases; nucleotides outside the gene matches: 7. The germline V gene encodes CDR1 LGHNA and CDR2 YSLEER. In nucleotides, the CDR3 is TGCGCCAGCAGCCGAGCCGGGACAGGGTTCACCGGGGAGCTGTTTTTT. Its translation: CASSRAGTGFTGELFF.

The rearrangement links TRBV10-3 to TRBJ1-3, with 9 positions matching TRBD1. V gave up 4 bases and J gave up 1 base; unmatched junction bases: 5. Germline-derived CDR1 and CDR2 are ENHRY and SYGVKD. The CDR3 has 16 amino acids. The CDR3 DNA reads as TGTGCCATCAGTGGTGGACAGGGGAGGTCTGGAAACACCATATATTTT. This sequence encodes CAISGGQGRSGNTIYF.

J is TRBJ1-5 and V is TRBV10-3, with D tentatively TRBD1 (5 bases). The CDR3 totals 16 residues. Germline assignment: CDR1 ENHRY and CDR2 SYGVKD. The germline V and J ends were trimmed by 4 bases and 5 bases, with 18 bases remaining between them. The DNA of the CDR3 is TGTGCCATCAGTGCCGCCCCGACAGTACCGGATCAGCCCCAGCATTTT. This translates into CAISAAPTVPDQPQHF.

The chain uses TRBV7-9 and TRBJ2-7; D gene unclear. The CDR3 contains 14 residues. V was trimmed by 0 bases and J by 3 bases, leaving 9 bases between them. CDR1 is SEHNR, CDR2 FQNEAQ, per germline (reference sequence). This CDR3 is CASSLAFGFYEQYF. The DNA for the CDR3 is TGTGCCAGCAGCTTAGCTTTCGGTTTCTACGAGCAGTACTTC.

This rearrangement joins TRBV19 to TRBJ1-2; D remains ambiguous. This CDR3 has 12 residues. In germline, CDR1 is LNHDA, CDR2 SQIVND (reference sequence). V was pared by 7 bases and J by 2 bases, with 8 bases between. The CDR3 here is CASTSQNYGYTF. The CDR3 nucleotides read TGTGCCAGTACATCGCAGAACTATGGCTACACCTTC.

The J gene is TRBJ2-7, the V gene TRBV7-8, with 8 bases that match TRBD2. The CDR3 sequence is 15 residues long. CDR1 and CDR2 (germline): SGHVS, FQNEAQ. Unmatched junction bases numbered 7, after V lost 3 bases and J lost 3 bases. DNA for the CDR3: TGTGCCAGCAGCTTCTCGACTAGCGTTGTCTACGAGCAGTACTTC. This encodes CASSFSTSVVYEQYF. The full variable domain, its missing parts supplied by reference TRBV7-8 and TRBJ2-7, is GAGVSQSPRYKVAKRGQDVALRCDPISGHVSLFWYQQALGQGPEFLTYFQNEAQLDKSGLPSDRFFAERPEGSVSTLKIQRTQQEDSAVYLCASSFSTSVVYEQYFGPGTRLTVT.

J is TRBJ1-1 and V is TRBV18; 7 nucleotides agree with TRBD1. CDR3 length equals 16 residues. The germline V gene has CDR1 KGHSH and CDR2 LQKENI. The trim removed 6 bases at V and 0 bases at J, leaving 10 bases unmatched. CDR3: CASSGDSPNVNTEAFF. The CDR3 nucleotides are TGTGCCAGCTCGGGGGACAGCCCGAATGTGAACACTGAAGCTTTCTTT.

The chain recombines TRBV4-1 with TRBJ2-1, with 14 bases that match TRBD2. This CDR3 is built from 17 residues. V shed 0 bases, J shed 9 bases, and the junction held 7 bases outside the gene matches. Germline lookup yields CDR1 MGHRA and CDR2 YSYEKL. The CDR3, as DNA: TGCGCCAGCAGCCAAGATCCGACTAGCGGGAGGGGGCCTGAGCAGTTCTTC. It translates to CASSQDPTSGRGPEQFF.

The sample holds one count of this clone. The chain combines TRBV4-1 with TRBJ1-4; 7 bases align to TRBD1. Germline loops: CDR1 MGHRA, CDR2 YSYEKL. The V segment lost 6 bases and the J segment 1 base; nucleotides outside the gene matches: 5. The CDR3 has 15 amino acids. CDR3 coding DNA: TGCGCCAGCAGAGGGTACAGGGGAACTAATGAAAAACTGTTTTTT. This sequence encodes CASRGYRGTNEKLFF.

The chain joins TRBV30 to TRBJ1-2; perhaps TRBD1 as D (5 bases). Trimming pared 2 bases from V and 2 bases from J, leaving 21 bases between. The CDR3 loop spans 17 amino acids. The germline CDR1 and CDR2 sequences are GTSNPN and SVGIG (reference sequence). This CDR3 reads CAWSPLHRWGDNYGYTF. CDR3 bases: TGTGCCTGGAGTCCCCTCCACAGGTGGGGTGACAACTATGGCTACACCTTC.

The rearrangement uses TRBV28 and TRBJ2-7; tentative D call: TRBD1 (5 bases). Germline CDR1 and CDR2: MDHEN and SYDVKM. Trimming cost V 8 bases and J 10 bases, with 15 bases left between them. The CDR3 covers 11 residues. The CDR3 reads CASPAGLAQYF. Written as DNA, the CDR3 is TGTGCCAGCCCTGCAGGGTTGGCTCAGTACTTC.

The chain employs TRBV5-1 and TRBJ1-1; D is perhaps TRBD1 (6 bases). Trimming removed 2 bases at V and 1 base at J, with 12 bases between. This CDR3 comprises 15 residues. CDR1 is SGHRS and CDR2 is YFSETQ in the germline V gene. Here the CDR3 reads CASSLPLGGNTEAFF. The CDR3 DNA sequence: TGCGCCAGCAGCTTACCCCTAGGGGGGAACACTGAAGCTTTCTTT.

This chain joins TRBV6-1 and TRBJ1-2, with unresolved D. The CDR3 length is 13 residues. The ends were cut back, 1 base at V and 4 bases at J, with 7 bases in the middle. Germline loops: CDR1 MNHNS, CDR2 SASEGT. CDR3 DNA: TGTGCCAGCAGTGAAGTCCTGGCCTATGGCTACACCTTC. It yields the protein CASSEVLAYGYTF.